Given below is one T cell receptor beta chain in context. These data belong to a study of regulatory T cells in long-lasting Graves disease. The germline V gene has CDR1 SNHLY and CDR2 FYNNEI. The junction had 6 bases not matched to a gene; V was cut back by 7 bases and J by 6 bases. The CDR3 consists of 13 residues. Both iRepertoire HTBI primers and Arm-PCR of CDR3 regions were used to build the TCR beta libraries. The authors' processing: Samples revealed approximately 60 TRBV and approximately 15 TRBJ segments. TCRdb reprocessed the multiplex PCR reads via MiXCR and lists one record per CDR3 protein. Here the V and J calls rest on TCRdb's processing, not on the authors' analysis. The table lists hundreds of thousands of distinct CDR3 sequences, around 15% of them singletons. Time point specified: newly diagnosed GD, antithyroid drugs for less than 3 months. The TCR library was prepared using RNA isolated from PBMCs.

This sample also appeared in a second study, on T cells in Graves' hyperthyroidism and ophthalmopathy.

This clonotype was obtained from a woman aged 35-65 years with Graves disease. The sample here was peripheral blood mononuclear cells (PBMCs), taken at new diagnosis, from a patient treated with antithyroid drugs. The chain employs TRBV2 and TRBJ2-1; 7 positions match TRBD1. The CDR3 loop is CASTPGQFNEQFF. CDR3 DNA sequence: TGTGCCAGCACCCCGGGACAGTTCAATGAGCAGTTCTTC.